This T cell receptor (beta chain) was obtained from a study of beta chain features in type 1 diabetes. Study-wide context: Examination of sorted cells across all samples involved over 95 million cells. Findings and caveats of the study: All four CD4+ subsets of Type 1 diabetes patients contained TCRB CDR3s that were moderately but significantly shorter. For patients and controls alike, PCR might favor shorter templates to the same degree.

In total, each donor contributed a single heparinised blood draw that averaged about 100 mL. The authors sorted CD4+ naive, central memory, regulatory and stem cell-like memory cells via CD45RO/CCR7/CD25/CD127/CD95/CD27. Note on this clone: What it recognizes is unknown.

Per the germline V gene, CDR1 is SGHAT and CDR2 is FQNNGV. CDR3 length: 17 residues. The J segment lost 5 bases and the V segment lost 5 bases, leaving 13 bases of the junction unmatched. As every portion of the isolated RNA was reverse transcribed, the sequencing read expressed TCRB transcripts. The assay was immunoSEQ multiplex PCR, and TCRdb's table has in-frame clones only and misses some. The sample has 300,000 to 400,000 clones, roughly 14% seen once. This TCR was recovered from a woman younger than 35 with type 1 diabetes. The chain uses TRBV11-2 and TRBJ2-1, with 9 bases identical to TRBD2. The sequenced sample consisted of naive CD4+ T cells from blood. CDR3 region: CASSPSSGTSYDNEQFF. CDR3 nucleotide sequence: TGTGCCAGCAGCCCTTCATCGGGGACTAGCTACGACAATGAGCAGTTCTTC.